A single T cell receptor beta chain is shown here with its context. Its antigen remains undetermined. No base qualities exist here, and no much larger clone lies one base off it. The CDR1 and CDR2 encoded by the germline V gene are SGDLS and YYNGEE. V lost 7 bases and J lost 2 bases, and the count of bases not matched to a germline gene is 10. Spanning cysteine to phenylalanine, the CDR3 consists of 15 amino acids. Of the read, only the CDR3 DNA is kept; its 45 bases are in frame from base 1. Ficoll-Paque density gradient centrifugation was used to isolate PBMCs. These data belong to a study of T-cell memory formation after mild COVID-19 (dated by TCRdb to the early 2020s). For context, the study as a whole: Most TCR sequence clusters were specific to one of the two donors. In a couple of donors, T-cell clones that expanded and contracted after mild COVID-19 were tracked by sequencing TCRalpha and TCRbeta repertoires over time. Two young, previously healthy adult volunteers made up the cohort, one male and one female.

The research as a whole found: Balanced CD4/CD8 phenotypes were observed for clones contracting from day 15 to 85, whereas a bias towards CD4+ was observed for a second wave of clones expanding from day 15 to 37. SARS-CoV-2 specificity was not confirmed for the second-wave clones peaking on day 37. The study covered only two mild cases, and larger cohorts including severe cases with pre-infection samples were considered necessary. Contracting CD4+ clones appeared mostly in the CM and EM memory subsets, whereas CD8+ clones were enriched in EMRA. Some responding clones were found in pre-infection memory, which suggests that pre-existing cross-reactive memory T cells took part in the SARS-CoV-2 response.

Sequencing took place on an Illumina NovaSeq 6000. cDNA libraries for TCRalpha and TCRbeta were prepared by 5'RACE using constant-segment primers, with sample barcodes and unique molecular identifiers added. Trizol reagent was used to extract RNA from every sample. Amplification of the libraries took two PCR steps, and the second step added a second sample barcode plus Illumina TruSeq adapters. Libraries were sequenced on an Illumina NovaSeq with 2 x 150 bp paired-end reads. As for how the authors treated the data: With migec v1.2.7, reads were demultiplexed and then collapsed into UMI-guided consensus sequences. Using mixcr v2.1.11, UMI consensuses were aligned to TRA and TRB V and J templates and then assembled into clonotypes. Clonotypes were classified as expanded or contracted when called significant by both edgeR and NoisET, with noise models trained on biological replicates. For edgeR calls, the thresholds were a false discovery rate-adjusted p below 0.01 and a log2 fold-change of 1. PCA with hierarchical clustering of max-normalized trajectories of the 1000 most abundant clonotypes was used as exploratory dynamics analysis. Separately sequenced CD4+ and CD8+ repertoires were used to assign a CD4 or CD8 phenotype to each responding clone. Clones were called with MiXCR by TCRdb after fastp trimmed the public reads at Q25, and only in-frame beta chains were retained. Each record represents a unique CDR3 protein, reported with the most common genes and DNA among its rows. The V and J calls here are based on TCRdb, not the publication. The sample yields about 150,000 distinct CDR3 sequences; roughly 24% were counted once. Together, the top ten hold approximately 25% of the sample.

The sequenced sample consisted of PBMCs or a T cell subset sorted from them (not recorded which). The V gene is TRBV9 and the J gene is TRBJ2-5; 8 nucleotides in the junction match TRBD2. The TCR originated in an adult woman who had mild COVID-19 (a few samples of this study predate the infection). The sample titles of this study are shuffled in the database, so cell type and time point are left out; the donor was told from shared clones. The sequence in DNA is TGTGCCAGCGGCCCGGGCGGGGGGTTTCAAGAGACCCAGTACTTC. Translated, this gives CASGPGGGFQETQYF. This CDR3, with the reference TRBV9 and TRBJ2-5 proteins standing in past its ends, gives the full variable domain DSGVTQTPKHLITATGQRVTLRCSPRSGDLSVYWYQQSLDQGLQFLIQYYNGEERAKGNILERFSAQQFPDLHSELNLSSLELGDSALYFCASGPGGGFQETQYFGPGTRLLVL.